Presented here are 30 T cell receptor beta chains from one specimen sequenced in a study of T cell clones after liver transplantation. Some clones are missing from TCRdb's copy, which holds only in-frame ones; the method was immunoSEQ multiplex PCR. The data hold around 97,000 clones, with 80% to 90% observed a single time. The sample in question was CD4+ T cells from blood, obtained roughly 50 months after liver transplant. The receptors shown here come from a human patient who received a liver transplant. The T cells may partly be graft donor cells.

The J gene is TRBJ1-2, the V gene TRBV7-3; no clear D. Trimming took 1 base from V and 4 from J, leaving 13 bases between them. Germline V gene sequence: CDR1 SGHTA, CDR2 FQGTGA. This CDR3 is built from 15 residues. The CDR3 nucleotides are TGTGCCAGCAGCTTAAGCGGGCAGTCACCCTATGGCTACACCTTC. Encoded protein: CASSLSGQSPYGYTF. Together with reference TRBV7-3 and TRBJ1-2, the CDR3 gives the full variable domain: GAGVSQTPSNKVTEKGKYVELRCDPISGHTALYWYRQSLGQGPEFLIYFQGTGAADDSGLPNDRFFAVRPEGSVSTLKIQRTERGDSAVYLCASSLSGQSPYGYTFGSGTRLTVV.

The chain employs TRBV7-9 and TRBJ2-5; D remains ambiguous. Germline V gives CDR1 SEHNR, CDR2 FQNEAQ (reference sequence). The CDR3 consists of 11 residues. Trimming cost V 4 bases and J 1 base, with 1 base left between them. CDR3 residues: CASSSQETQYF. The CDR3 region has the DNA TGTGCCAGCAGCTCCCAAGAGACCCAGTACTTC.

This chain joins TRBV7-6 and TRBJ2-7; tentatively, D is TRBD2 (5 bases). CDR3 length: 14 amino acids. Per the germline V gene, CDR1 is SGHVS and CDR2 is FNYEAQ. Deletions cut 1 base from V and 4 bases from J, with 11 bases between. In DNA, the CDR3 is TGTGCCAGCAGCTTAGGAGGACTTATGTACGAGCAGTACTTC. Encoded protein: CASSLGGLMYEQYF.

This chain links TRBV7-9 with TRBJ2-1, with D possibly being TRBD2 (6 bases). V was pared by 3 bases and J by 7 bases, with 10 bases between. The germline V gene encodes CDR1 SEHNR and CDR2 FQNEAQ (reference sequence). CDR3 length: 13 amino acids. As DNA, the CDR3 is TGTGCCAGCAGCTTTTCCAGCGGGAATGAGCAGTTCTTC. It encodes CASSFSSGNEQFF.

This clone has a handful of counts. The chain joins TRBV6-1 to TRBJ1-1, with TRBD1 identical over 9 bases. Trimming at V came to 10 bases and at J to 2 bases, leaving 8 bases not matched to a gene. CDR1 and CDR2 (germline): MNHNS, SASEGT. The CDR3 has 14 amino acids. The CDR3 nucleotides are TGTGCCACCTCGCGGACAGGGGCAAACACTGAAGCTTTCTTT. Amino acids: CATSRTGANTEAFF.

In nucleotides, the CDR3 is TGTGCCGTCCGCGGGGGTGGTTCCGGGAGCACTGAAGCTTTCTTT. The encoded protein is CAVRGGGSGSTEAFF. J is TRBJ1-1 and V is TRBV6-5, with D possibly TRBD1 on 5 matching bases. The CDR3 spans 15 residues. Germline CDR1 is MNHEY and CDR2 is SVGAGI. With 11 bases removed from V and 4 bases from J, the gap between germline ends came to 23 bases.

V and J are TRBV15 and TRBJ2-2; perhaps D is TRBD1 or TRBD2 (5 bases each). Per germline, CDR1 LNHNV and CDR2 YYDKDF (reference sequence). CDR3 size: 15 residues. Trimming took off 6 bases at V and 0 bases at J, with 11 bases between the two ends. The CDR3 region has the DNA TGTGCCACCAGTCGGGACCCAACGAACACCGGGGAGCTGTTTTTT. Translating gives CATSRDPTNTGELFF.

The chain links TRBV6-1 to TRBJ2-3; 8 bases line up with TRBD2. The junction had 8 bases not matched to a gene; V was cut back by 7 bases and J by 5 bases. The V gene's germline CDR1 is MNHNS and CDR2 SASEGT. The CDR3 sequence is 14 residues long. The CDR3 bases are TGTGCCAGCAACCCGGGGGGGCCGGAAGATACGCAGTATTTT. Translation: CASNPGGPEDTQYF.

This clone was picked up a small number of times. The V gene is TRBV9, the J gene TRBJ2-2, with unresolved D. This CDR3 has 15 amino acids. Trimming took 0 bases from V and 1 from J, leaving 7 bases between them. Germline CDR1 is SGDLS and CDR2 is YYNGEE. The CDR3 nucleotides are TGTGCCAGCAGCGTAGGGAACGTGAACACCGGGGAGCTGTTTTTT. Its protein product is CASSVGNVNTGELFF. Full variable domain (remainder filled in from reference TRBV9 and TRBJ2-2): DSGVTQTPKHLITATGQRVTLRCSPRSGDLSVYWYQQSLDQGLQFLIQYYNGEERAKGNILERFSAQQFPDLHSELNLSSLELGDSALYFCASSVGNVNTGELFFGEGSRLTVL.

In the case of this clone: The same CDR3 arises from other DNA sequences in this sample as well. The J gene is TRBJ2-7, the V gene TRBV5-1; weak D call: TRBD1 (7 bases). CDR1 and CDR2 (germline): SGHRS, YFSETQ. This CDR3 comprises 14 residues. V was shortened by 2 bases and J by 2 bases, with 11 bases between the two germline ends. CDR3 sequence: CASSLSGGPYEQYF. CDR3 DNA: TGCGCCAGCAGCTTATCAGGGGGGCCCTACGAGCAGTACTTC.

This clone has more than one count but fewer than ten. The chain links TRBV5-1 to TRBJ1-1, with D unclear. Trimming removed 7 bases at V and 12 bases at J, with 13 bases between. CDR1 is SGHRS and CDR2 is YFSETQ in the germline V gene. The CDR3 contains 10 residues. CDR3 sequence: CASSRGGPFF. The CDR3 nucleotides read TGCGCCAGCTCCCGAGGTGGGCCTTTCTTT.

The rearrangement joins TRBV10-3 to TRBJ1-2; TRBD1 matches 11 bases. Germline loops: CDR1 ENHRY, CDR2 SYGVKD. The trim removed 6 bases at V and 4 bases at J, leaving 7 bases unmatched. This CDR3 has 15 amino acids. The DNA of the CDR3 is TGTGCCATCAGCCCCGAGGGACAGGGGGGCTATGGCTACACCTTC. The encoded protein is CAISPEGQGGYGYTF.

This clone came up once. The chain employs TRBV27 and TRBJ2-1; 13 bases map to TRBD2. CDR3 size: 18 residues. Losses at the gene ends were 5 bases for V and 0 bases for J; bases not matched to a gene: 7. Germline-derived CDR1 and CDR2 are MNHEY and SMNVEV (reference sequence). The CDR3 region is CASSPGLAGVSSYNEQFF. The DNA for the CDR3 is TGTGCCAGCAGTCCCGGACTAGCGGGGGTTAGCTCCTACAATGAGCAGTTCTTC.

A few counts support this clone. The chain is built from TRBV15 and TRBJ1-1, with 7 bases that match TRBD1. Germline V CDR1 and CDR2: LNHNV, YYDKDF (reference sequence). Germline trimming cut 3 bases from V and 3 bases from J; bases unmatched to any gene: 10. The CDR3 is made up of 16 amino acids. The CDR3 DNA follows: TGTGCCACCAGCAGGGACTCGACAGGGAGGTACACTGAAGCTTTCTTT. Translated: CATSRDSTGRYTEAFF.

The chain combines TRBV19 with TRBJ1-2; 10 bases agree with TRBD1. This CDR3 region has 15 residues. The ends lost 9 bases at V and 7 bases at J; junction bases unmatched: 14. CDR1 and CDR2 from the germline V gene are LNHDA and SQIVND (reference sequence). The CDR3 DNA sequence: TGTGCCAGCACGCGCAACCCAGACAGGGGGCCTGGCTACACCTTC. It translates to CASTRNPDRGPGYTF.

A few counts support this clone. This chain's CDR3 is CASSLKTGSVQYF. As DNA, the CDR3 is TGTGCCAGCTCCCTGAAGACAGGGAGCGTGCAGTACTTC. This chain uses TRBV18 with TRBJ2-7, with 7 bases lining up with TRBD1. Germline CDR1 is KGHSH and CDR2 is LQKENI. The CDR3 runs 13 residues. The V and J ends lost 6 bases and 9 bases, in that order; junction bases with no gene match: 11.

CDR3: CASSLVQREPDTQYF. The CDR3 coding sequence is TGTGCCAGCAGCTTAGTCCAGCGGGAGCCAGATACGCAGTATTTT. J is TRBJ2-3 and V is TRBV7-9, with 8 bases fitting TRBD2. J was trimmed by 4 bases and V by 1 base; bases with no gene match: 4. Germline-derived CDR1 and CDR2 are SEHNR and FQNEAQ (reference sequence). The CDR3 length is 15 residues.

Only one count was recorded for this clone. The genes are TRBV6-6 and TRBJ1-1; D call uncertain. The CDR3 has 12 residues. Germline assignment: CDR1 MNHNY and CDR2 SVGAGI (reference sequence). With 8 bases removed from V and 3 bases from J, the gap between germline ends came to 10 bases. The CDR3 bases are TGTGCCAGCGCTGTCGGGGACACTGAAGCTTTCTTT. Encoded protein: CASAVGDTEAFF.

The J gene is TRBJ1-4, the V gene TRBV6-5; the D is unclear. Trimming pared 5 bases from V and 8 bases from J, leaving 12 bases between. Germline V gives CDR1 MNHEY, CDR2 SVGAGI. This CDR3 is 13 amino acids long. In DNA, the CDR3 is TGTGCCAGCAGTCGAACGGTCGAGGAAAAACTGTTTTTT. Protein: CASSRTVEEKLFF.

This chain links TRBV27 with TRBJ2-3; 7 bases fit TRBD1. Trimming cost V 3 bases and J 2 bases; bases outside gene matches: 5. Germline assignment: CDR1 MNHEY and CDR2 SMNVEV (reference sequence). This CDR3 region has 15 residues. The CDR3 bases are TGTGCCAGCAGTTTGTGGGGACAGACCACAGATACGCAGTATTTT. Protein sequence: CASSLWGQTTDTQYF.

In nucleotides, the CDR3 is TGTGCCATCGGGACTAGCGGCTCCGCGGAGCAGTTCTTC. Residues: CAIGTSGSAEQFF. V and J are TRBV7-9 and TRBJ2-1, with TRBD2 matching over 11 bases. CDR3 length: 13 amino acids. V was pared by 10 bases and J by 10 bases, with 9 bases of the junction left unmatched. Germline V gene sequence: CDR1 SEHNR, CDR2 FQNEAQ (reference sequence). Full variable domain (rest looked up from reference TRBV7-9 and TRBJ2-1): DTGVSQNPRHKITKRGQNVTFRCDPISEHNRLYWYRQTLGQGPEFLTYFQNEAQLEKSRLLSDRFSAERPKGSFSTLEIQRTEQGDSAMYLCAIGTSGSAEQFFGPGTRLTVL.

The rearrangement uses TRBV18 and TRBJ2-7, with 9 bases that match TRBD2. V was pared by 4 bases and J by 3 bases, with 4 bases of the junction left unmatched. The CDR3 has 14 amino acids. From germline, CDR1 is KGHSH and CDR2 LQKENI. CDR3 in amino acids: CASSLGGRGYEQYF. CDR3 in DNA: TGTGCCAGCTCACTAGGCGGGAGGGGCTACGAGCAGTACTTC.

The chain combines TRBV2 with TRBJ1-5, with a possible D match to TRBD1 (6 bases). There are 14 residues in the CDR3. Germline values: CDR1 SNHLY, CDR2 FYNNEI. V was cut by 2 bases and J by 7 bases, with 12 bases left in between. CDR3 sequence: CASSEYRVRQPQHF. CDR3 sequence (DNA): TGTGCCAGCAGTGAATACAGGGTTCGGCAGCCCCAGCATTTT.

The chain has TRBV7-2 and TRBJ1-1; no reliable D call. Per the germline V gene, CDR1 is SGHTA and CDR2 is FQGNSA. The CDR3 spans 12 residues. V lost 2 bases and J lost 4, with 5 bases in between. The CDR3 loop is CASSLSSTEAFF. The DNA of the CDR3 is TGTGCCAGCAGCTTATCTAGCACTGAAGCTTTCTTT.

This chain connects TRBV4-1 to TRBJ1-3, with TRBD1 as a possible D gene (6 bases). Germline V gene data show CDR1 as MGHRA and CDR2 as YSYEKL. Deletions cut 4 bases from V and 3 bases from J, with 19 bases between. This CDR3 is built from 17 residues. CDR3 DNA: TGCGCCAGCAGCCGTACCCTAGGGGGGGCACTTGGAAACACCATATATTTT. Translated: CASSRTLGGALGNTIYF.

The J gene is TRBJ2-2, the V gene TRBV25-1, with 9 nucleotides matching TRBD1. CDR3 length equals 17 residues. CDR1 and CDR2 from the germline V gene are MGHDK and SYGVNS. Losses at the gene ends were 6 bases for V and 2 bases for J; bases not matched to a gene: 10. The DNA for the CDR3 is TGTGCCAGCAGGAGTCACACGGGACAGGGCAACACCGGGGAGCTGTTTTTT. It translates to CASRSHTGQGNTGELFF.

This sequence joins TRBV9 and TRBJ1-5, with D hard to call. V was clipped by 0 bases and J by 7 bases, with 8 bases between them. The length of the CDR3 is 13 residues. CDR1 is SGDLS, CDR2 YYNGEE, per germline. The CDR3 region has the DNA TGTGCCAGCAGCGTAGCTGAGTCACAGCCCCAGCATTTT. Its protein is CASSVAESQPQHF.

The chain has TRBV27 and TRBJ1-4, with 10 bases identical to TRBD1. The CDR3 is 14 residues long. Trimming removed 8 bases from V and 9 bases from J; junction bases left unmatched: 9. Per the germline V gene, CDR1 is MNHEY and CDR2 is SMNVEV (reference sequence). The CDR3 here is CASGRGQGRKKLFF. CDR3 nucleotides: TGTGCCAGCGGCAGGGGACAGGGGAGGAAAAAACTGTTTTTT.

V and J are TRBV12-5 and TRBJ2-2; TRBD2 might be the D (5 bases). The CDR3 is 15 amino acids. Trimming took 1 base from V and 4 from J, leaving 10 bases between them. Germline CDR1 reads LGHNT; CDR2 reads FRNRAP. CDR3 in amino acids: CASGLGSSGTGELFF. CDR3 nucleotide sequence: TGTGCTAGTGGTTTGGGCAGCAGCGGCACCGGGGAGCTGTTTTTT.

The chain recombines TRBV2 with TRBJ2-7, with 11 bases that match TRBD2. The V and J ends lost 7 bases and 7 bases, in that order; junction bases with no gene match: 3. The germline CDR1 and CDR2 sequences are SNHLY and FYNNEI. The CDR3 runs 12 residues. The CDR3 protein is CASTRLAGEQYF. The CDR3 DNA reads TGTGCCAGCACCAGACTAGCGGGGGAGCAGTACTTC.